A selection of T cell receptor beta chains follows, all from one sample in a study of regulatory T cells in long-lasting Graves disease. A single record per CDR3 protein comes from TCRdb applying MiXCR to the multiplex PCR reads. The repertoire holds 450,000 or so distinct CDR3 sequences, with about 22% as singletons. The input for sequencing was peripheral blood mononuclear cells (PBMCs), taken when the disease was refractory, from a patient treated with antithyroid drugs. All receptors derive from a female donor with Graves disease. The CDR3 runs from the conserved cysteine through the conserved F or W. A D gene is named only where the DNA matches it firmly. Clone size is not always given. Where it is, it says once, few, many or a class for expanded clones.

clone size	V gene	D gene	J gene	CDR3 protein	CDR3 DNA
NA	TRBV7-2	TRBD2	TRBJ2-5	CASSFGISGGAATQYF	TGTGCCAGCAGCTTCGGTATTAGCGGGGGGGCCGCGACCCAGTACTTC
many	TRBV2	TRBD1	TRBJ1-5	CASNQEGAYSNQPQHF	TGTGCCAGCAACCAAGAGGGGGCCTATAGCAATCAGCCCCAGCATTTT
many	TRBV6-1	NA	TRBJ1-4	CASTPTGGAKEKLFF	TGTGCCAGCACCCCGACGGGGGGCGCGAAGGAAAAACTGTTTTTT
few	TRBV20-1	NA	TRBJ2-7	CSARDPSKVGTNEQYF	TGCAGTGCTAGAGACCCCTCGAAGGTAGGGACCAACGAGCAGTACTTC
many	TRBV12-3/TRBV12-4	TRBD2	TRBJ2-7	CASNPSGISSYEQYF	TGTGCCAGCAATCCGAGCGGGATAAGCTCCTACGAGCAGTACTTC
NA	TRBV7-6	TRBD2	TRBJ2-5	CASSLLGLLAGETQYF	TGTGCCAGCAGCTTATTGGGTCTACTAGCGGGAGAGACCCAGTACTTC
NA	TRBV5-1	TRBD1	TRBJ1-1	CASTRTGSSMDTEAFF	TGCGCCAGCACCAGGACAGGATCTTCGATGGACACTGAAGCTTTCTTT
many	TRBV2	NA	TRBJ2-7	CASRDYISYEQYF	TGTGCCAGCAGGGACTATATCTCCTACGAGCAGTACTTC
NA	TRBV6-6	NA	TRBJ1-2	CASSYSALYCGYTF	TGTGCCAGCAGTTACTCGGCTCTTTACTGTGGCTACACCTTC
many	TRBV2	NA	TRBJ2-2	CASRWYTGELFF	TGTGCCAGCAGGTGGTACACCGGGGAGCTGTTTTTT
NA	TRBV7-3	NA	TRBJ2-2	CASSSPTSSPGELFF	TGTGCCAGCAGCTCCCCAACTAGTTCCCCCGGGGAGCTGTTTTTT
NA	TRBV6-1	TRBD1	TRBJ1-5	CASSPVGTGVLRGQPQHF	TGTGCCAGCAGTCCAGTCGGGACAGGGGTATTACGCGGTCAGCCCCAGCATTTT
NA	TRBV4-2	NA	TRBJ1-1	CASSQDARWNTEAFF	TGTGCCAGCAGCCAAGACGCCAGGTGGAACACTGAAGCTTTCTTT
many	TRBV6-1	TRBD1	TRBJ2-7	CASSSTGTGDHEQYF	TGTGCCAGCAGCAGCACCGGGACAGGGGACCACGAGCAGTACTTC
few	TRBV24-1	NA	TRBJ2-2	CATSVANTGELFF	TGTGCCACCAGTGTCGCGAACACCGGGGAGCTGTTTTTT
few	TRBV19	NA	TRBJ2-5	CASSMTAFGETQYF	TGTGCCAGTAGTATGACAGCGTTCGGTGAGACCCAGTACTTC
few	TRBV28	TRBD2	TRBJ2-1	CASREPGLATSYNEQFF	TGTGCCAGCAGAGAGCCGGGACTAGCGACGTCCTACAATGAGCAGTTCTTC
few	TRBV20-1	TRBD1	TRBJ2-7	CSASIAQGAIYEQYF	TGCAGTGCTAGTATAGCGCAGGGGGCGATCTACGAGCAGTACTTC
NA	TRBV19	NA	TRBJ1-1	CASSIGPGGEVNTEAFF	TGTGCCAGTAGTATAGGGCCCGGGGGCGAAGTGAACACTGAAGCTTTCTTT
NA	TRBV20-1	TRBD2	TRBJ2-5	CSARDGRGGGGRETQYF	TGCAGTGCTAGAGATGGGAGAGGCGGGGGGGGCAGGGAGACCCAGTACTTC
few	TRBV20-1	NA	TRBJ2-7	CSAQPNSYEQYF	TGCAGTGCACAACCAAACTCCTACGAGCAGTACTTC
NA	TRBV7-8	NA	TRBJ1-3	CASSIHRQISGNTIYF	TGTGCCAGCAGCATCCACCGGCAGATCTCTGGAAACACCATATATTTT
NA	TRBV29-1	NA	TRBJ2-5	CSAVGQANYGQYF	TGCAGCGCCGTCGGGCAGGCAAACTACGGGCAGTACTTC
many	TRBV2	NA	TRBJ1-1	CASSEHGDTEAFF	TGTGCCAGCAGTGAACACGGAGACACTGAAGCTTTCTTT